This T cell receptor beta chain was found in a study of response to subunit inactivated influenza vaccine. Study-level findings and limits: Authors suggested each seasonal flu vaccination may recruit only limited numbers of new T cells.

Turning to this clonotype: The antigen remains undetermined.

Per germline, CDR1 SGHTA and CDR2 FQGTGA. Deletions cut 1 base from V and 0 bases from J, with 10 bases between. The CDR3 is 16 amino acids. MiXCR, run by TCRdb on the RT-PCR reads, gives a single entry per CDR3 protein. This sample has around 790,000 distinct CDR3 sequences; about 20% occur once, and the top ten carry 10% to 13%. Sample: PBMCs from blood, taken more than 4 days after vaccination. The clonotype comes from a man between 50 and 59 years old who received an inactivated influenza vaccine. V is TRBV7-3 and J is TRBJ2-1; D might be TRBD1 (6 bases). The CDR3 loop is CASSLNAGDSYNEQFF. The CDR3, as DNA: TGTGCCAGCAGCTTAAACGCAGGGGACTCCTACAATGAGCAGTTCTTC. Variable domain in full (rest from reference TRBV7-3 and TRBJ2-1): GAGVSQTPSNKVTEKGKYVELRCDPISGHTALYWYRQSLGQGPEFLIYFQGTGAADDSGLPNDRFFAVRPEGSVSTLKIQRTERGDSAVYLCASSLNAGDSYNEQFFGPGTRLTVL.